One sample yielded the 24 T cell receptor beta chains listed below, sequenced in a study of vaccination and CD4 T cells after COVID-19. The time point is: late sampling 161 to 241 days after vaccination in a few convalescent patients. TCRdb re-called the PCR reads through MiXCR, storing one row per CDR3 protein. This sample yields about 29,000 distinct CDR3 sequences, of which approximately 51% are seen a single time; over 4.5% belongs to the top ten. This specimen consisted of CD4+ T cells from blood, obtained about 7 months after SARS-CoV-2 vaccination. All receptors derive from a human donor who had recovered from COVID-19.

The chain employs TRBV28 and TRBJ1-5; D call uncertain. The length of the CDR3 is 13 residues. Trimming took off 3 bases at V and 4 bases at J, with 7 bases between the two ends. Per germline, CDR1 MDHEN and CDR2 SYDVKM. The chain's CDR3 is CASSLDGNQPQHF. The CDR3 coding sequence is TGTGCCAGCAGTTTGGATGGGAATCAGCCCCAGCATTTT.

This clonotype showed up just a few times. The chain is built from TRBV19 and TRBJ1-2; possible D gene TRBD1, 5 bases. V was shortened by 8 bases and J by 7 bases, with 17 bases between the two germline ends. The germline V gene encodes CDR1 LNHDA and CDR2 SQIVND (reference sequence). The CDR3 contains 13 residues. Here the CDR3 reads CASRDRPSGGYTF. The CDR3 DNA reads TGTGCCAGTCGAGACAGACCGTCAGGTGGCTACACCTTC.

This clonotype has just one count. This sequence joins TRBV7-2 and TRBJ2-3; D possibly corresponds to TRBD2 (6 bases). The CDR3 is made up of 15 amino acids. CDR1 and CDR2 (germline): SGHTA, FQGNSA. V was trimmed by 1 base and J by 6 bases, leaving 14 bases between them. CDR3 sequence: CASSLVLGGSDTQYF. In nucleotides, the CDR3 is TGTGCCAGCAGCTTAGTTCTGGGGGGAAGTGATACGCAGTATTTT.

The rearrangement links TRBV24-1 to TRBJ1-2; 7 nucleotides line up with TRBD1. CDR3 length: 14 residues. The germline V gene has CDR1 KGHDR and CDR2 SFDVKD. Trimming cost V 1 base and J 7 bases; bases outside gene matches: 5. The CDR3 coding sequence is TGTGCCACCAGTGATTTAGACAGGGAGGCTGGCTACACCTTC. It specifies CATSDLDREAGYTF.

The chain combines TRBV7-3 with TRBJ2-1; maybe TRBD2 (7 bases). The length of the CDR3 is 15 residues. Germline V lookup: CDR1 SGHTA, CDR2 FQGTGA. V lost 3 bases, J lost 4 bases, and 13 bases lay in between. This CDR3 is CASSFAGGAYNEQFF. DNA of the CDR3: TGTGCCAGCAGCTTCGCTGGGGGGGCGTACAATGAGCAGTTCTTC.

This chain joins TRBV6-1 and TRBJ1-5; D perhaps matches TRBD1 (6 bases). This CDR3 comprises 13 residues. Germline assignment: CDR1 MNHNS and CDR2 SASEGT. Deletions cut 10 bases from V and 4 bases from J, with 14 bases between. DNA of the CDR3: TGTGCCACAAAGCGGGGGCTTAATCAGCCCCAGCATTTT. Translation: CATKRGLNQPQHF.

The rearrangement joins TRBV7-9 to TRBJ2-2; no clear D. There are 12 residues in the CDR3. Germline-derived CDR1 and CDR2 are SEHNR and FQNEAQ (reference sequence). Between the trimmed V and J ends, which lost 1 base and 9 bases, there was a span of 6 bases. The CDR3, as DNA: TGTGCCAGCAGCTTAGATCCCCGGGAGCTGTTTTTT. It translates to CASSLDPRELFF.

CDR3 protein: CASSQAGGGARSPLHF. CDR3 nucleotides: TGCGCCAGCAGCCAAGCGGGTGGAGGGGCACGGTCACCCCTCCACTTT. The chain employs TRBV4-1 and TRBJ1-6; D might be TRBD1 (5 bases). This CDR3 spans 16 amino acids. Trimming cost V 1 base and J 10 bases, with 17 bases left between them. Germline values: CDR1 MGHRA, CDR2 YSYEKL.

This clonotype occurred a few times. J is TRBJ1-2 and V is TRBV7-2, with D perhaps matching TRBD1 (5 bases). Looked up from germline, CDR1 is SGHTA and CDR2 is FQGNSA. Trimming pared 5 bases from V and 6 bases from J, leaving 13 bases between. The CDR3 covers 13 residues. The CDR3 protein is CASSHQGWDGYTF. In DNA form, the CDR3 reads TGTGCCAGCAGCCACCAGGGTTGGGATGGCTACACCTTC.

V is TRBV24-1 and J is TRBJ1-2; D call uncertain. The CDR3 has 13 residues. Germline V lookup: CDR1 KGHDR, CDR2 SFDVKD. With 4 bases removed from V and 8 bases from J, the gap between germline ends came to 13 bases. The CDR3 bases are TGTGCCACCAGTGAGTCAGCTACCGTGGGCTACACCTTC. Translated, it gives CATSESATVGYTF.

V is TRBV19 and J is TRBJ1-2, with D possibly being TRBD1 (5 bases). CDR3 length: 14 residues. Germline loops: CDR1 LNHDA, CDR2 SQIVND (reference sequence). V was trimmed by 5 bases and J by 5 bases, leaving 15 bases between them. DNA of the CDR3: TGTGCCAGTAGTCGGGCAGGGAAGGGTTATGGCTACACCTTC. This sequence encodes CASSRAGKGYGYTF.

The chain couples TRBV19 to TRBJ2-3, with D tentatively TRBD1 or TRBD2 (5 bases each). The CDR3 consists of 15 residues. The V and J ends lost 5 bases and 5 bases respectively, with 17 bases between them. In germline, CDR1 is LNHDA, CDR2 SQIVND (reference sequence). The CDR3, as DNA: TGTGCCAGTAGTCCTCTGAGGGGCGGCGGAGATACGCAGTATTTT. This sequence encodes CASSPLRGGGDTQYF.

The chain uses TRBV19 and TRBJ1-2, with no clear D. V was clipped by 5 bases and J by 0 bases, with 10 bases between them. The V gene's germline CDR1 is LNHDA and CDR2 SQIVND (reference sequence). The CDR3 runs 14 residues. In DNA form, the CDR3 reads TGTGCCAGTAGTCGAAGGGAAGCTAACTATGGCTACACCTTC. It codes for CASSRREANYGYTF.

The V gene is TRBV19, the J gene TRBJ1-1; TRBD1 agrees at 8 bases. CDR1 LNHDA and CDR2 SQIVND come from the germline V gene (reference sequence). V lost 1 base and J lost 4; bases outside the gene matches: 8. The CDR3 has 16 amino acids. The chain's CDR3 is CASSIARQGRSTEAFF. DNA for the CDR3: TGTGCCAGTAGTATAGCCCGACAGGGGAGGTCCACTGAAGCTTTCTTT.

This clonotype was seen more than once but under ten times. The chain combines TRBV7-2 with TRBJ2-3, with D possibly being TRBD2 (5 bases). V lost 0 bases to trimming and J lost 0 bases, with 10 bases between them. The CDR3 runs 16 residues. Per germline, CDR1 SGHTA and CDR2 FQGNSA. CDR3 sequence reads: CASSLALERSTDTQYF. CDR3 DNA sequence: TGTGCCAGCAGCTTAGCATTGGAGCGGAGCACAGATACGCAGTATTTT.

V is TRBV15 and J is TRBJ1-1; D remains ambiguous. The CDR3 is made up of 17 amino acids. CDR1 is LNHNV and CDR2 is YYDKDF in the germline V gene (reference sequence). V lost 1 base to trimming and J lost 5 bases, with 20 bases between them. The CDR3 bases are TGTGCCACCAGCAGAGTGAGGCCCCCAGCCCGGCGAACTGAAGCTTTCTTT. Its translation is CATSRVRPPARRTEAFF.

The chain couples TRBV7-3 to TRBJ2-2; perhaps TRBD1 as D (6 bases). The CDR3 has 15 residues. Germline CDR1 reads SGHTA; CDR2 reads FQGTGA. Trimming shortened V by 0 bases and J by 1 base, and 6 bases separated the two germline ends. In nucleotides, the CDR3 is TGTGCCAGCAGCTTAACGGGACAGAACACCGGGGAGCTGTTTTTT. Its protein product is CASSLTGQNTGELFF.

The rearrangement links TRBV6-4 to TRBJ2-3, with 10 positions matching TRBD2. Trimming cost V 2 bases and J 3 bases; bases outside gene matches: 2. Germline V lookup: CDR1 MRHNA, CDR2 SNTAGT. The CDR3 is made up of 15 amino acids. Here the CDR3 reads CASSDKGLATDTQYF. CDR3 coding DNA: TGTGCCAGCAGTGACAAGGGACTAGCGACAGATACGCAGTATTTT.

The genes are TRBV18 and TRBJ2-1; TRBD2 matches 14 bases. Trimming took 0 bases from V and 9 from J; bases not matched to a gene: 1. The length of the CDR3 is 15 residues. Germline CDR1 reads KGHSH; CDR2 reads LQKENI. The CDR3 DNA sequence: TGTGCCAGCTCACCACCGACTAGCGGGAGGGGTGAGCAGTTCTTC. Its translation is CASSPPTSGRGEQFF.

In this sample, this clonotype turned up a few times. This sequence joins TRBV11-1 and TRBJ1-1; no firm D call. This CDR3 contains 12 residues. Germline values: CDR1 SGHAT, CDR2 FQDESV (reference sequence). V was cut by 1 base and J by 11 bases, with 11 bases left in between. As DNA, the CDR3 is TGTGCCAGCAGCTTAGGTGGAACTCGGGCTTTCTTT. It yields the protein CASSLGGTRAFF.

This clonotype occurred a few times. V is TRBV20-1 and J is TRBJ1-5; D remains ambiguous. Germline values: CDR1 DFQATT, CDR2 SNEGSKA (reference sequence). V lost 6 bases and J lost 4, with 10 bases in between. There are 12 residues in the CDR3. The CDR3, as DNA: TGCAGTGCGCCCGGACCAAATCAGCCCCAGCATTTT. Its protein product is CSAPGPNQPQHF.

The V call is TRBV7-9, the J call TRBJ1-3; TRBD1 might be the D (5 bases). The CDR3 is 16 residues long. Germline loops: CDR1 SEHNR, CDR2 FQNEAQ (reference sequence). The ends were cut back, 6 bases at V and 4 bases at J, with 19 bases in the middle. The CDR3 loop is CASRSLEGSKGNTIYF. The CDR3 nucleotides are TGTGCCAGCAGATCCTTGGAGGGGAGTAAAGGAAACACCATATATTTT.

This clonotype was detected only a few times. This sequence joins TRBV7-8 and TRBJ2-1, with 7 bases matching TRBD2. CDR1 and CDR2 (germline): SGHVS, FQNEAQ. The CDR3 covers 14 residues. The V and J ends lost 2 bases and 6 bases, in that order; junction bases with no gene match: 4. For the CDR3, the DNA is TGTGCCAGCAGCTTAAGCGGGAAAGTCAATGAGCAGTTCTTC. It is translated as CASSLSGKVNEQFF.

The V and J genes are TRBV2 and TRBJ2-3, with TRBD2 matching 10 bases. The germline V gene has CDR1 SNHLY and CDR2 FYNNEI. Trimming took 6 bases from V and 3 from J; bases not matched to a gene: 6. The CDR3 is 15 amino acids. In nucleotides, the CDR3 is TGTGCCAGCAGCCGACTAGCGGGCGGGACAGATACGCAGTATTTT. It codes for CASSRLAGGTDTQYF.